These 31 T cell receptor beta chains share one sample of origin, sequenced in a study of Graves' ophthalmopathy and Graves' hyperthyroidism. The study amplified TCR beta CDR3 regions using RNA transcripts. The first-round RT-PCR employed HTBI primers together with the Qiagen OneStep RT-PCR kit. A multiplex PCR was then performed as the second round. TCRdb itself ran the multiplex PCR reads through MiXCR, one entry per CDR3 protein. Altogether about 240,000 distinct CDR3 sequences are present, 45% being singletons, with the ten largest covering roughly 45%. Sequenced: peripheral blood. The receptor set was obtained from an adult man with Graves' ophthalmopathy.

A few counts support this clonotype. The CDR3 DNA is TGTGCCAGCGGGACAGTTCAAGAGACCCAGTACTTC. Amino acid sequence: CASGTVQETQYF. The chain recombines TRBV6-5 with TRBJ2-5, with 7 bases identical to TRBD1. V trimming: 8 bases; J trimming: 2 bases; junction bases outside the gene matches: 2. Germline V CDR1 and CDR2: MNHEY, SVGAGI. The CDR3 loop spans 12 amino acids.

The V call is TRBV9, the J call TRBJ2-7; D gene unclear. Per the germline V gene, CDR1 is SGDLS and CDR2 is YYNGEE. V was shortened by 0 bases and J by 1 base, with 11 bases between the two germline ends. The CDR3 is 15 amino acids. Here the CDR3 DNA reads TGTGCCAGCAGCGTAGGAACGGGTAATTCCTACGAGCAGTACTTC. Amino acid sequence: CASSVGTGNSYEQYF.

The count of this clonotype is one. The DNA for the CDR3 is TGTGCCGCCGATAGAGCGGGGCGCCAAGAGACCCAGTACTTC. Protein product: CAADRAGRQETQYF. The chain has TRBV6-1 and TRBJ2-5, with 7 bases fitting TRBD2. Germline trimming cut 11 bases from V and 1 base from J; bases unmatched to any gene: 10. Germline assignment: CDR1 MNHNS and CDR2 SASEGT. The CDR3 sequence is 14 residues long.

The chain couples TRBV20-1 to TRBJ1-2; D is perhaps TRBD1 (5 bases). V dropped 5 bases and J dropped 4 bases, with 11 bases sitting between them. The CDR3 spans 12 residues. Germline-derived CDR1 and CDR2 are DFQATT and SNEGSKA (reference sequence). The CDR3, as DNA: TGCAGTGCTCATGACAGAATCTATGGCTACACCTTC. Its translation: CSAHDRIYGYTF.

The chain couples TRBV7-2 to TRBJ1-2; 7 nucleotides match TRBD1. This CDR3 region has 15 residues. Germline CDR1 SGHTA, CDR2 FQGNSA. Trimming at V came to 1 base and at J to 3 bases, leaving 5 bases not matched to a gene. The CDR3, as DNA: TGTGCCAGCAGCTTAGGGGGGACAGCTTACTATGGCTACACCTTC. Its protein is CASSLGGTAYYGYTF.

This clonotype was seen many times. The V and J genes are TRBV12-3 or TRBV12-4 and TRBJ1-2; D ambiguous. The CDR3 is 12 residues long. Between the trimmed V and J ends, which lost 7 bases and 8 bases, there was a span of 14 bases. As DNA, the CDR3 is TGTGCCAGCACCCTGGATGTCGGGGGCTACACCTTC. Encoded protein: CASTLDVGGYTF.

The rearrangement uses TRBV29-1 and TRBJ1-2, with D unresolved. Per germline, CDR1 SQVTM and CDR2 ANQGSEA. The V and J ends lost 4 bases and 6 bases respectively, with 15 bases between them. This CDR3 has 13 residues. CDR3 protein: CSVVPGVRDGYTF. For the CDR3, the DNA is TGCAGCGTTGTCCCCGGGGTTAGGGATGGCTACACCTTC.

The chain has TRBV10-3 and TRBJ2-7; D unclear. CDR1 is ENHRY and CDR2 is SYGVKD in the germline V gene. CDR3 length: 12 residues. Trimming took 6 bases from V and 5 from J, leaving 11 bases between them. CDR3 protein: CAISPQYDEQYF. The CDR3, as DNA: TGTGCCATCAGCCCCCAGTACGACGAGCAGTACTTC.

This clonotype was seen a few times. The chain uses TRBV7-3 and TRBJ2-7; D possibly corresponds to TRBD1 (5 bases). The CDR3 is made up of 16 amino acids. Trimming shortened V by 2 bases and J by 5 bases, and 19 bases separated the two germline ends. From germline, CDR1 is SGHTA and CDR2 FQGTGA. CDR3 in DNA: TGTGCCAGCAGCTTATACCCGACAGACGTTCTTCACGAGCAGTACTTC. It yields the protein CASSLYPTDVLHEQYF.

J is TRBJ2-5 and V is TRBV7-9; D possibly corresponds to TRBD1 (8 bases). Trimming left V 2 bases short and J 5 bases short, with 21 bases between. This CDR3 has 17 amino acids. In germline, CDR1 is SEHNR, CDR2 FQNEAQ (reference sequence). As DNA, the CDR3 is TGTGCCAGCAGCTTAATAGGCGGGGGACAGGCCGAGGAGACCCAGTACTTC. Protein sequence: CASSLIGGGQAEETQYF.

DNA for the CDR3: TGCGCCAGCAGCCCGACCGCTGCCAGCTCCTACGAGCAGTACTTC. This codes for CASSPTAASSYEQYF. The chain is built from TRBV5-1 and TRBJ2-7, with D unresolved. V lost 4 bases to trimming and J lost 0 bases, with 14 bases between them. Germline CDR1 reads SGHRS; CDR2 reads YFSETQ. The CDR3 extends over 15 amino acids.

Remarks on this clonotype: An end of the junction differs from the germline gene, which may be a read error. The chain joins TRBV19 to TRBJ2-7, with TRBD1 as a possible D gene (7 bases). The germline V gene encodes CDR1 LNHDA and CDR2 SQIVND (reference sequence). CDR3 length: 13 residues. The CDR3 DNA is TGTGCCACAGGGGGGACTGGGCCCTACGAGCAGTGCTTC. Protein product: CATGGTGPYEQCF.

The J gene is TRBJ2-5, the V gene TRBV20-1, with 7 bases matching TRBD1. Germline CDR1 is DFQATT and CDR2 is SNEGSKA (reference sequence). The CDR3 covers 14 residues. Trimming took 3 bases from V and 2 from J; bases not matched to a gene: 6. DNA for the CDR3: TGCAGTGCTAGTTTACCGGGACAGCAAGAGACCCAGTACTTC. This gives the protein CSASLPGQQETQYF.

The chain is built from TRBV24-1 and TRBJ2-2, with D possibly TRBD1 on 6 matching bases. V gave up 0 bases and J gave up 0 bases, with 7 bases separating them. CDR1 and CDR2 (germline): KGHDR, SFDVKD. This CDR3 region has 16 residues. CDR3 DNA sequence: TGTGCCACCAGTGATTTGGGGGGCGCGAACACCGGGGAGCTGTTTTTT. It specifies CATSDLGGANTGELFF.

The chain is built from TRBV5-6 and TRBJ2-5; weak D call: TRBD2 (6 bases). This CDR3 comprises 12 residues. V lost 4 bases and J lost 10, with 14 bases in between. From germline, CDR1 is SGHDT and CDR2 YYEEEE. The CDR3 DNA reads as TGTGCCAGCAGCAGGGACCGCGGGGACCAGTACTTC. Translation: CASSRDRGDQYF.

This sequence joins TRBV7-2 and TRBJ1-2, with D maybe TRBD1 (5 bases). This CDR3 is built from 13 residues. V lost 5 bases to trimming and J lost 8 bases, with 15 bases between them. The V gene's germline CDR1 is SGHTA and CDR2 FQGNSA. CDR3 nucleotides: TGTGCCAGCAGCCCAGGAGGGGCTGGGGGCTACACCTTC. It specifies CASSPGGAGGYTF.

The chain recombines TRBV2 with TRBJ1-4, with D tentatively TRBD1 (5 bases). Between the trimmed V and J ends, which lost 6 bases and 8 bases, there was a span of 16 bases. The germline V gene has CDR1 SNHLY and CDR2 FYNNEI. The CDR3 runs to 14 residues. Written as DNA, the CDR3 is TGTGCCAGCAGCTTTCCAGGGTCGAGAGAAAAACTGTTTTTT. This gives the protein CASSFPGSREKLFF.

This clonotype has more than one count but fewer than ten. V is TRBV19 and J is TRBJ1-1; no firm D call. CDR1 is LNHDA and CDR2 is SQIVND in the germline V gene (reference sequence). The germline V and J ends were trimmed by 5 bases and 3 bases, with 10 bases remaining between them. This CDR3 spans 13 amino acids. The CDR3 spells CASSDRRYTEAFF. The CDR3 nucleotides are TGTGCCAGTAGTGACCGGAGGTACACTGAAGCTTTCTTT.

The chain is built from TRBV20-1 and TRBJ1-4; D call uncertain. This CDR3 is 10 amino acids long. V lost 2 bases, J lost 7 bases, and 2 bases lay in between. From germline, CDR1 is DFQATT and CDR2 SNEGSKA (reference sequence). CDR3: CSARLEKLFF. In DNA form, the CDR3 reads TGCAGTGCTAGACTTGAAAAACTGTTTTTT.

Remarks on this clonotype: This may arise from a read error, as a much more abundant clone is one base away. The chain links TRBV10-3 to TRBJ1-3; D is undetermined. Germline V CDR1 and CDR2: ENHRY, SYGVKD. CDR3 length: 13 residues. V lost 10 bases and J 2 bases, leaving 12 bases between the germline ends. The CDR3 DNA is TGTGCCAGCCCTTACCTCCCTGGAAACACCATATATTTT. Amino acids: CASPYLPGNTIYF.

This clonotype was detected a few times. The V gene is TRBV15, the J gene TRBJ1-1; D unclear. The CDR3 runs 12 residues. Trimming removed 6 bases from V and 3 bases from J, with 8 bases in between. Germline assignment: CDR1 LNHNV and CDR2 YYDKDF (reference sequence). CDR3: CATSVGYTEAFF. In DNA form, the CDR3 reads TGTGCCACCAGTGTAGGGTACACTGAAGCTTTCTTT.

The gene calls are TRBV2 and TRBJ2-7, with D perhaps TRBD1 or TRBD2 (5 bases each). The CDR3 is 15 residues long. Germline V gene data show CDR1 as SNHLY and CDR2 as FYNNEI. The V and J ends lost 8 bases and 2 bases respectively, with 19 bases between them. The CDR3 region has the DNA TGTGCCAGCTCCCGAGGGACGGATTCCCCCTACGAGCAGTACTTC. Its translation is CASSRGTDSPYEQYF. The variable domain in full, with the rest retrieved from reference TRBV2 and TRBJ2-7, is EPEVTQTPSHQVTQMGQEVILRCVPISNHLYFYWYRQILGQKVEFLVSFYNNEISEKSEIFDDQFSVERPDGSNFTLKIRSTKLEDSAMYFCASSRGTDSPYEQYFGPGTRLTVT.

The chain carries TRBV7-9 and TRBJ2-2, with unresolved D. The germline V and J ends were trimmed by 6 bases and 10 bases, with 9 bases remaining between them. The CDR3 is 11 residues long. Germline lookup yields CDR1 SEHNR and CDR2 FQNEAQ (reference sequence). The CDR3 sequence: CASRNTPELFF. The CDR3 DNA reads as TGTGCCAGCAGGAACACCCCGGAGCTGTTTTTT.

The CDR3: CASSTTSTGELFF. CDR3 in DNA: TGTGCCAGCAGCACCACTAGTACCGGGGAGCTGTTTTTT. The rearrangement joins TRBV7-9 to TRBJ2-2, with D maybe TRBD2 (5 bases). V was cut by 5 bases and J by 5 bases, with 9 bases left in between. Germline CDR1 SEHNR, CDR2 FQNEAQ (reference sequence). The CDR3 is 13 residues long.

The CDR3, as DNA: TGTGCCAGCAACCCGGCGGGCAGGAACTATGGCTACACCTTC. Encoded protein: CASNPAGRNYGYTF. The rearrangement uses TRBV9 and TRBJ1-2; unclear D gene. The CDR3 length is 14 residues. In germline, CDR1 is SGDLS, CDR2 YYNGEE. Trimming removed 6 bases at V and 2 bases at J, with 14 bases between.

The chain joins TRBV4-1 to TRBJ2-7; possible D gene TRBD1, 5 bases. Per germline, CDR1 MGHRA and CDR2 YSYEKL. V gave up 1 base and J gave up 2 bases, with 15 bases separating them. The CDR3 is made up of 16 amino acids. CDR3 region: CASSQGASGAAYEQYF. DNA for the CDR3: TGCGCCAGCAGCCAAGGGGCAAGTGGGGCAGCCTACGAGCAGTACTTC.

There are many counts of this clonotype. The chain is built from TRBV9 and TRBJ1-6, with D hard to call. There are 15 residues in the CDR3. Germline CDR1 is SGDLS and CDR2 is YYNGEE. Trimming left V 5 bases short and J 5 bases short, with 14 bases between. The CDR3 here is CASSLRRPDNSPLHF. The CDR3 bases are TGTGCCAGCAGTTTGCGCAGGCCAGATAATTCACCCCTCCACTTT.

This clonotype occurred many times. The chain combines TRBV10-3 with TRBJ1-1; D not certain. Germline assignment: CDR1 ENHRY and CDR2 SYGVKD. Trimming cost V 4 bases and J 5 bases, with 8 bases left between them. This CDR3 region has 12 residues. CDR3 bases: TGTGCCATCAGTGTAACCGGGACTGAAGCTTTCTTT. Translating gives CAISVTGTEAFF.

The chain carries TRBV2 and TRBJ1-5; no firm D call. Germline V gives CDR1 SNHLY, CDR2 FYNNEI. This CDR3 has 14 amino acids. Trimming cost V 8 bases and J 7 bases, with 18 bases left between them. The CDR3 nucleotides read TGTGCCAGCTCACGGGAGGGCTCGGGACAGCCCCAGCATTTT. Translation gives CASSREGSGQPQHF.

The chain carries TRBV18 and TRBJ1-1, with D perhaps matching TRBD1 (5 bases). The CDR3 runs to 12 residues. Deletions cut 8 bases from V and 2 bases from J, with 9 bases between. In germline, CDR1 is KGHSH, CDR2 LQKENI. The CDR3 region is CASGGGNTEAFF. Here the CDR3 DNA reads TGTGCCAGCGGGGGAGGAAACACTGAAGCTTTCTTT. Combining the CDR3 with reference TRBV18 and TRBJ1-1 gives the whole variable domain NAGVMQNPRHLVRRRGQEARLRCSPMKGHSHVYWYRQLPEEGLKFMVYLQKENIIDESGMPKERFSAEFPKEGPSILRIQQVVRGDSAAYFCASGGGNTEAFFGQGTRLTVV.

The J gene is TRBJ2-7, the V gene TRBV7-8; D uncertain. The CDR3 is 14 amino acids. Trimming stripped 3 bases from V and 6 bases from J, with 15 bases between. Germline loops: CDR1 SGHVS, CDR2 FQNEAQ. This chain's CDR3 is CASSLASGGFEQYF. Written as DNA, the CDR3 is TGTGCCAGCAGCTTGGCATCGGGCGGCTTCGAGCAGTACTTC.